The 16 T cell receptor beta chains in this list originate from one sample, sequenced in a study of T cell responses to AZD1222 COVID-19 vaccine. Libraries were prepared by immunoSEQ multiplex PCR; TCRdb keeps only in-frame clonotypes and omits some of them. This table holds around 92,000 clones, under 90% found once. The material sequenced was peripheral blood, taken on day 0 of AZD1222 vaccination. All receptors come from an adult in good health.

This clone showed up just a few times. The V call is TRBV29-1, the J call TRBJ1-2; D not resolved. Trimming shortened V by 0 bases and J by 4 bases, and 6 bases separated the two germline ends. Germline V gives CDR1 SQVTM, CDR2 ANQGSEA. The CDR3 runs to 12 residues. CDR3 protein: CSVEEVPYGYTF. CDR3 coding DNA: TGCAGCGTTGAAGAGGTACCCTATGGCTACACCTTC.

The chain uses TRBV27 and TRBJ1-5; the D gene is possibly TRBD1 (6 bases). Looked up from germline, CDR1 is MNHEY and CDR2 is SMNVEV (reference sequence). The length of the CDR3 is 14 residues. V lost 3 bases to trimming and J lost 1 base, with 7 bases between them. The CDR3 loop is CASSLGTSNQPQHF. The CDR3 DNA follows: TGTGCCAGCAGTTTGGGGACAAGCAATCAGCCCCAGCATTTT.

The chain links TRBV7-8 to TRBJ1-1, with D uncertain. The germline V and J ends were trimmed by 5 bases and 7 bases, with 11 bases remaining between them. The germline V gene has CDR1 SGHVS and CDR2 FQNEAQ. The CDR3 spans 12 residues. CDR3: CASSQVEGEAFF. The CDR3 DNA reads as TGTGCCAGCAGCCAAGTCGAGGGTGAAGCTTTCTTT.

V and J are TRBV6-5 and TRBJ1-4; D might be TRBD1 (5 bases). CDR3 length equals 15 residues. With 4 bases removed from V and 4 bases from J, the gap between germline ends came to 13 bases. Germline V CDR1 and CDR2: MNHEY, SVGAGI. The CDR3 bases are TGTGCCAGCAGTTCCTACAGGCAATTTAATGAAAAACTGTTTTTT. Protein: CASSSYRQFNEKLFF.

The rearrangement links TRBV7-2 to TRBJ1-5; D uncertain. Trimming left V 4 bases short and J 0 bases short, with 7 bases between. From germline, CDR1 is SGHTA and CDR2 FQGNSA. This CDR3 spans 14 amino acids. In DNA, the CDR3 is TGTGCCAGCAGCTCTCCGGGTAGCAATCAGCCCCAGCATTTT. Protein sequence: CASSSPGSNQPQHF.

Here the CDR3 reads CASSPGLSTDTQYF. CDR3 nucleotides: TGTGCCAGCTCACCGGGACTTAGCACAGATACGCAGTATTTT. The chain is built from TRBV18 and TRBJ2-3, with a tentative D call TRBD2 (6 bases). V dropped 3 bases and J dropped 0 bases, with 7 bases sitting between them. Per germline, CDR1 KGHSH and CDR2 LQKENI. CDR3 size: 14 residues.

This clone appeared once. The chain joins TRBV20-1 to TRBJ2-1, with TRBD2 matching over 13 bases. Looked up from germline, CDR1 is DFQATT and CDR2 is SNEGSKA (reference sequence). The CDR3 has 17 amino acids. The V gene end was trimmed by 3 bases and the J gene end by 2 bases; junction bases not matched to a gene: 7. CDR3 region: CSASAKGTSGTYNEQFF. As DNA, the CDR3 is TGCAGTGCTAGTGCTAAGGGGACTAGCGGGACCTACAATGAGCAGTTCTTC.

The chain is built from TRBV3-1 (or the pseudogene TRBV3-2) and TRBJ1-3; D might be TRBD1 (5 bases). Between the trimmed V and J ends, which lost 1 base and 2 bases, there was a span of 9 bases. The germline CDR1 and CDR2 sequences are LGHDT and YNNKEL (reference sequence). The CDR3 is 15 residues long. The CDR3 DNA follows: TGTGCCAGCAGCCAAGGGTTGGGGCCTGGAAACACCATATATTTT. Amino acids: CASSQGLGPGNTIYF.

V and J are TRBV27 and TRBJ1-4; D is perhaps TRBD1 (6 bases). The V gene lost 0 bases and the J gene lost 0 bases, with 14 bases spanning the gap. The CDR3 length is 18 residues. CDR1 and CDR2 from the germline V gene are MNHEY and SMNVEV (reference sequence). This CDR3 reads CASSLSYDRIATNEKLFF. CDR3 nucleotide sequence: TGTGCCAGCAGTTTATCCTATGACAGGATTGCAACTAATGAAAAACTGTTTTTT.

This sequence joins TRBV19 and TRBJ1-1; 9 positions agree with TRBD1. Germline lookup yields CDR1 LNHDA and CDR2 SQIVND (reference sequence). The ends lost 6 bases at V and 1 base at J; junction bases unmatched: 6. The CDR3 spans 15 residues. The CDR3 sequence is CASREQGAGNTEAFF. The CDR3 nucleotides read TGTGCCAGTAGGGAACAGGGGGCCGGGAACACTGAAGCTTTCTTT.

The sample holds one count of this clone. The chain is built from TRBV2 and TRBJ1-1; D ambiguous. Germline CDR1 and CDR2: SNHLY and FYNNEI. This CDR3 is built from 12 residues. Trimming pared 3 bases from V and 6 bases from J, leaving 8 bases between. The CDR3 region has the DNA TGTGCCAGCAGTGATGTGGAGCCTGAAGCTTTCTTT. Translation gives CASSDVEPEAFF.

In its sample, this clone was seen a few times. V usage is TRBV28 and J usage is TRBJ2-7, with a tentative D call TRBD1 (6 bases). With 7 bases removed from V and 1 base from J, the gap between germline ends came to 14 bases. This CDR3 region has 14 residues. Germline lookup yields CDR1 MDHEN and CDR2 SYDVKM. In DNA, the CDR3 is TGTGCCAGCAAAAAAGGGGGTGAATCCTACGAGCAGTACTTC. Translating gives CASKKGGESYEQYF. Drawing the rest from reference TRBV28 and TRBJ2-7, the complete variable domain is DVKVTQSSRYLVKRTGEKVFLECVQDMDHENMFWYRQDPGLGLRLIYFSYDVKMKEKGDIPEGYSVSREKKERFSLILESASTNQTSMYLCASKKGGESYEQYFGPGTRLTVT.

The rearrangement joins TRBV5-4 to TRBJ1-4, with D hard to call. The V end was cut by 2 bases, the J end by 7 bases, with 6 bases between. The CDR3 totals 12 residues. The germline V gene has CDR1 SGHNT and CDR2 YYREEE (reference sequence). CDR3 sequence: CASSLWGEKLFF. The CDR3 nucleotides are TGTGCCAGCAGCTTATGGGGTGAAAAACTGTTTTTT.

The chain recombines TRBV24-1 with TRBJ2-1; 12 bases are shared with TRBD2. Germline V gene data show CDR1 as KGHDR and CDR2 as SFDVKD. The CDR3 has 19 amino acids. J gave up 6 bases and V 2 bases, and 13 bases lay outside the gene matches. The CDR3 sequence is CATSDSTPGLAGGFNEQFF. Written as DNA, the CDR3 is TGTGCCACCAGTGATTCCACCCCCGGGCTAGCGGGAGGGTTCAATGAGCAGTTCTTC.

The chain links TRBV7-9 to TRBJ1-4; weak D call: TRBD1 (5 bases). Germline V gene data show CDR1 as SEHNR and CDR2 as FQNEAQ (reference sequence). V was pared by 5 bases and J by 0 bases, with 13 bases between. The CDR3 is made up of 16 amino acids. The CDR3 nucleotides read TGTGCCAGCAGCCATAGACAGCTTGCAACTAATGAAAAACTGTTTTTT. Amino acid sequence: CASSHRQLATNEKLFF.

The chain joins TRBV9 to TRBJ1-5; possibly TRBD1 for D (5 bases). The germline V gene has CDR1 SGDLS and CDR2 YYNGEE. Trimming pared 4 bases from V and 3 bases from J, leaving 11 bases between. The CDR3 consists of 14 residues. CDR3 DNA sequence: TGTGCCAGCAGCCCCTGGGGGACCAATCAGCCCCAGCATTTT. Its translation is CASSPWGTNQPQHF. The complete variable domain, with remaining parts taken from reference TRBV9 and TRBJ1-5, reads DSGVTQTPKHLITATGQRVTLRCSPRSGDLSVYWYQQSLDQGLQFLIQYYNGEERAKGNILERFSAQQFPDLHSELNLSSLELGDSALYFCASSPWGTNQPQHFGDGTRLSIL.